This entry describes one T cell receptor (beta chain). Its antigen is as yet unknown. This entry is derived from a study of cytomegalovirus exposure and HLA in healthy donors. In the study overall: An earlier analysis found 95 million to 140 million unique TCR beta sequences from roughly 170 million T cells.

Researchers ran the PCR with 60 Vbeta and 13 Jbeta primers. The table came from immunoSEQ multiplex PCR; TCRdb's copy has only in-frame clones and leaves some out. The table includes about 98,000 clones, roughly 76% detected once. The germline CDR1 and CDR2 sequences are MDHEN and SYDVKM. The CDR3 contains 13 residues. Overall study results and limits: A highly shared variant cluster was judged a likely technical artifact. With DRB1 most and HLA-C fewest, TCR association rates differed between HLA loci in a later analysis.

The chain joins TRBV28 to TRBJ2-5; D unclear. The J call may be wrong; the DNA end is better matched by TRBJ2-7. This clonotype was obtained from a middle-aged man in good health and CMV-seronegative. The specimen was PBMCs. DNA for the CDR3: TGTGCCAGCAGTGGGCCCCTTAAAGGCGAGCAGTACTTC. Translation: CASSGPLKGEQYF.